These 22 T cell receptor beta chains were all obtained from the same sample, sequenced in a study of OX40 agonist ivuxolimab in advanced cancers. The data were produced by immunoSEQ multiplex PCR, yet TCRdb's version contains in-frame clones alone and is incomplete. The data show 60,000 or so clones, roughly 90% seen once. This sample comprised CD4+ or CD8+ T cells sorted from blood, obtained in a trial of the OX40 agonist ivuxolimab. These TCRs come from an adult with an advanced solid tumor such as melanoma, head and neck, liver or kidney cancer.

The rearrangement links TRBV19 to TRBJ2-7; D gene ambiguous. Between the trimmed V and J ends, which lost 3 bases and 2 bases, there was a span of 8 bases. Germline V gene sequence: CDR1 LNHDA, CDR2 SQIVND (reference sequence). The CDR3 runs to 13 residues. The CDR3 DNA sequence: TGTGCCAGTAGTATCGGCCCGACCTACGAGCAGTACGTC. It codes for CASSIGPTYEQYV.

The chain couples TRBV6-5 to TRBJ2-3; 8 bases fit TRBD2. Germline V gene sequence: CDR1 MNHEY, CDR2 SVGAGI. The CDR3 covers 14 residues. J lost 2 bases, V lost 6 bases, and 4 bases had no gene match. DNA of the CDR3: TGTGCCAGCAGAGGTAGCGGGGTCACAGATACGCAGTATTTT. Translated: CASRGSGVTDTQYF.

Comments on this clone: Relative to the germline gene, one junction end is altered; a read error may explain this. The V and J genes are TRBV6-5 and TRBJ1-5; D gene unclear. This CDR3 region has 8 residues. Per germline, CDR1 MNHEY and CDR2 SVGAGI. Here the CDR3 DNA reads TGTGCCAGCAGTGAAAGGGATTTT. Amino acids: CASSERDF.

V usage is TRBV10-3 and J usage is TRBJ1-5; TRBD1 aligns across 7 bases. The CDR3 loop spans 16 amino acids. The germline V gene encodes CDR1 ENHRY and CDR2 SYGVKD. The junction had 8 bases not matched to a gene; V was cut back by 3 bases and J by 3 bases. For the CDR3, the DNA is TGTGCCATCAGTGAAACCGGGACAGAATTCAATCAGCCCCAGCATTTT. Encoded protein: CAISETGTEFNQPQHF.

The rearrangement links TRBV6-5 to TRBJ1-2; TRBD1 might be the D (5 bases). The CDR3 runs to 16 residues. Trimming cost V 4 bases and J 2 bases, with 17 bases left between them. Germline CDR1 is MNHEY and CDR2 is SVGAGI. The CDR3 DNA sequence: TGTGCCAGCAGTTCGATACAGGCTTGGGAAAACTATGGCTACACCTTC. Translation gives CASSSIQAWENYGYTF.

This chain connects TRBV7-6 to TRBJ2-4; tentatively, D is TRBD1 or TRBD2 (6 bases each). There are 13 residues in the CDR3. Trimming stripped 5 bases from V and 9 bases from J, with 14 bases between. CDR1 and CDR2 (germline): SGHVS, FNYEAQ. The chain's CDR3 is CASSHGKGGIQYF. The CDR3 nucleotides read TGTGCCAGCAGCCACGGGAAGGGGGGCATTCAGTACTTC.

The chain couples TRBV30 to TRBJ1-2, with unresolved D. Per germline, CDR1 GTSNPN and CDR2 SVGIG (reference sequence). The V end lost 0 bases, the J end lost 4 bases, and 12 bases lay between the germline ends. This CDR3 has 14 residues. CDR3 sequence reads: CAWSVSWSAYGYTF. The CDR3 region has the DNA TGTGCCTGGAGTGTAAGTTGGTCCGCCTATGGCTACACCTTC.

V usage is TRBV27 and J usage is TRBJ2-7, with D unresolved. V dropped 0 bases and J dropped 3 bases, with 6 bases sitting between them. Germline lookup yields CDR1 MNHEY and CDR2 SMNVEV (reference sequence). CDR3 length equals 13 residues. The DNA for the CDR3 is TGTGCCAGCAGTTTATCTTCAGGCTACGAGCAGTACTTC. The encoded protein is CASSLSSGYEQYF.

The DNA for the CDR3 is TGTGCCATCAGTGAAATGGTGAGCACAGATACGCAGTATTTT. Its protein product is CAISEMVSTDTQYF. The chain couples TRBV10-3 to TRBJ2-3; D gene unclear. The CDR3 runs 14 residues. V shed 3 bases and J shed 0 bases, with 7 bases lying between them. Per germline, CDR1 ENHRY and CDR2 SYGVKD.

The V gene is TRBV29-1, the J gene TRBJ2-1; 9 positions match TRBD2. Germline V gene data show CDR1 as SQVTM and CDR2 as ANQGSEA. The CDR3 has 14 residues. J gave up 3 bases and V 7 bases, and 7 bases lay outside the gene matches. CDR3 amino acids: CSGHGGRGYNEQFF. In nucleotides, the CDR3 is TGCAGCGGGCACGGCGGGAGGGGCTACAATGAGCAGTTCTTC.

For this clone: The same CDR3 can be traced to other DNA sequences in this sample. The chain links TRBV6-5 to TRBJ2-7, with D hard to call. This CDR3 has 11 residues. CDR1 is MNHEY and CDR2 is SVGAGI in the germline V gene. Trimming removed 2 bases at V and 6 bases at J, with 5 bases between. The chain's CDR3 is CASSYGVEQYF. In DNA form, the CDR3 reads TGTGCCAGCAGTTACGGGGTCGAGCAGTACTTC.

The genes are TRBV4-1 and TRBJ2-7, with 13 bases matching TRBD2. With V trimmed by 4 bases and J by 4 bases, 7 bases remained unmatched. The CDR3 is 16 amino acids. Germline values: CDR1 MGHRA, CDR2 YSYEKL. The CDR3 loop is CASSPRLAGGSYEQYF. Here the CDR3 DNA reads TGCGCCAGCAGCCCTAGACTAGCGGGGGGCTCTTACGAGCAGTACTTC.

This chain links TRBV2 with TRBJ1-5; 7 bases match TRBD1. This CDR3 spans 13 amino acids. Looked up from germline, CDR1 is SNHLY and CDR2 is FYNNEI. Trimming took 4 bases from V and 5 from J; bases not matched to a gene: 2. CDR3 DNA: TGTGCCAGCAGTGGCAGGGGGGATCAGCCCCAGCATTTT. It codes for CASSGRGDQPQHF.

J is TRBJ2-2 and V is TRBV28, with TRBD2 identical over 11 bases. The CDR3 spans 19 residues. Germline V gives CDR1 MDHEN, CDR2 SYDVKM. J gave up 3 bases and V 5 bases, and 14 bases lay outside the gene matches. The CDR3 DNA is TGTGCCAGCAGTACCTCCGGAACTAGCGGGAGCCTTTACACCGGGGAGCTGTTTTTT. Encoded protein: CASSTSGTSGSLYTGELFF.

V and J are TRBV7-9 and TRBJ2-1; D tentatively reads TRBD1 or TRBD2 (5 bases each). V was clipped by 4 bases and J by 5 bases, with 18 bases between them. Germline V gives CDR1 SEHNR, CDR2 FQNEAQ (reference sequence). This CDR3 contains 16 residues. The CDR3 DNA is TGTGCCAGCAGCTCGCCGGGACGACAAAAGAACAATGAGCAGTTCTTC. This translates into CASSSPGRQKNNEQFF.

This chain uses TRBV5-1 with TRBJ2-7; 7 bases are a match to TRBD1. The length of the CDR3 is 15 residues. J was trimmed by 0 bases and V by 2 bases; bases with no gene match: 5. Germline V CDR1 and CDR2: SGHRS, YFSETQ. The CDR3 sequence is CASSFSRTGSYEQYF. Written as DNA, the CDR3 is TGCGCCAGCAGCTTCTCAAGGACAGGCTCCTACGAGCAGTACTTC.

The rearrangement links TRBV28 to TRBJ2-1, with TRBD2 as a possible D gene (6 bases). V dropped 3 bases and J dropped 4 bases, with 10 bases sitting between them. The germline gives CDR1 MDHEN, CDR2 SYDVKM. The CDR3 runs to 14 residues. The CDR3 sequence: CASSFLARYNEQFF. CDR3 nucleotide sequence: TGTGCCAGCAGTTTCCTAGCGCGGTACAATGAGCAGTTCTTC.

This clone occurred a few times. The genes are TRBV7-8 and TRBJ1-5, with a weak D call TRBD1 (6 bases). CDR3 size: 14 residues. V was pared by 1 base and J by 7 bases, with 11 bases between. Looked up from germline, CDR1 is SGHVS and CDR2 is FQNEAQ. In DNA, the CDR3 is TGTGCCAGCAGCTTAGGTGGGGGCGGACAGCCCCAGCATTTT. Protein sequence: CASSLGGGGQPQHF.

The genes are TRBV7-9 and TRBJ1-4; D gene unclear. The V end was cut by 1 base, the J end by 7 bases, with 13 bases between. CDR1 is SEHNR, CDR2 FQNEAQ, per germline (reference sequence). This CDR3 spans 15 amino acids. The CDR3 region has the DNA TGTGCCAGCAGCTTAGGCTGGGAGGGTACTGAAAAACTGTTTTTT. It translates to CASSLGWEGTEKLFF.

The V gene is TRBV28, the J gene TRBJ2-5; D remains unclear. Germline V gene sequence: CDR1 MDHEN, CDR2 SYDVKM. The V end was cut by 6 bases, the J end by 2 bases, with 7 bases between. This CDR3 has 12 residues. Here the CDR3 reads CASSTQQETQYF. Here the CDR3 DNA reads TGTGCCAGCAGCACGCAGCAAGAGACCCAGTACTTC.

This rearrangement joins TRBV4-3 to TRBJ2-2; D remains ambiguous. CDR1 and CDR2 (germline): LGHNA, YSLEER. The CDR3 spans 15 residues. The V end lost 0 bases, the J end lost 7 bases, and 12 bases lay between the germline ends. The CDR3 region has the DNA TGCGCCAGCAGCCAAGAACGGTATTCGGTCGGGGAGCTGTTTTTT. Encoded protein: CASSQERYSVGELFF.

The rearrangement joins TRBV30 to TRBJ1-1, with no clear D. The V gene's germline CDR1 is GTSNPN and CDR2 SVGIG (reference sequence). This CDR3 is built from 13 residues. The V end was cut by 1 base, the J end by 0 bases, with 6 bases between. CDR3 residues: CAWSATMNTEAFF. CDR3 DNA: TGTGCCTGGAGTGCTACTATGAACACTGAAGCTTTCTTT.